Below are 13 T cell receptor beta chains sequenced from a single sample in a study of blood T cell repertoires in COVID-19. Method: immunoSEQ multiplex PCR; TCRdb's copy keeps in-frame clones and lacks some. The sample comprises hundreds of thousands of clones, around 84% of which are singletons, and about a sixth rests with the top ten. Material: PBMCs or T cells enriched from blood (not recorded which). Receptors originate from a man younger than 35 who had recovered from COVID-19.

As DNA, the CDR3 is TGTGCCAGCAGGAACCTAGCGGGAGGATACAATGAGCAGTTCTTC. Translating it yields CASRNLAGGYNEQFF. The V and J genes are TRBV5-5 and TRBJ2-1; 11 nucleotides agree with TRBD2. V lost 5 bases to trimming and J lost 4 bases; unmatched junction nucleotides: 5. Germline V gives CDR1 SGHKS, CDR2 YYEKEE (reference sequence). CDR3 size: 15 residues. The whole variable domain, filled in from reference TRBV5-5 and TRBJ2-1, reads DAGVTQSPTHLIKTRGQQVTLRCSPISGHKSVSWYQQVLGQGPQFIFQYYEKEERGRGNFPDRFSARQFPNYSSELNVNALLLGDSALYLCASRNLAGGYNEQFFGPGTRLTVL.

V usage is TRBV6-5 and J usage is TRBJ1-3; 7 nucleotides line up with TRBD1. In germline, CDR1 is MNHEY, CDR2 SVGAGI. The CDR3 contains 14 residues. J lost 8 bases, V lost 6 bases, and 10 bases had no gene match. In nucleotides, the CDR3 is TGTGCCAGCAGGGCAGGGGGTCGGTTGGACACCATATATTTT. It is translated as CASRAGGRLDTIYF.

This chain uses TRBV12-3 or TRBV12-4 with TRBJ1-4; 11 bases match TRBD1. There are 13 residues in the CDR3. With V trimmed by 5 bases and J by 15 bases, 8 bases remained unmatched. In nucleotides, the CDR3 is TGTGCCAGCAGTCTATCGGACAGGGGGCTTTTGTTTTTT. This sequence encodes CASSLSDRGLLFF.

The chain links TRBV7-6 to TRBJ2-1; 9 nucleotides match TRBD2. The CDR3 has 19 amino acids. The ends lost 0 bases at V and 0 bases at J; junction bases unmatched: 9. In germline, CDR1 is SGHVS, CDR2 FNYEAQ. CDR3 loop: CASSLAASGEMSSYNEQFF. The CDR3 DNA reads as TGTGCCAGCAGCTTAGCGGCTAGCGGGGAGATGAGCTCCTACAATGAGCAGTTCTTC. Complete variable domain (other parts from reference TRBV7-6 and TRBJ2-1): GAGVSQSPRYKVTKRGQDVALRCDPISGHVSLYWYRQALGQGPEFLTYFNYEAQQDKSGLPNDRFSAERPEGSISTLTIQRTEQRDSAMYRCASSLAASGEMSSYNEQFFGPGTRLTVL.

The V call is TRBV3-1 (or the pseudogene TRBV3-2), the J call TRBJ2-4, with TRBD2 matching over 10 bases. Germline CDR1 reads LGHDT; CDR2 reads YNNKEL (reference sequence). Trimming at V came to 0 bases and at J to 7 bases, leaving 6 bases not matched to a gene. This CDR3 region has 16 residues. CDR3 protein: CASSQDQLAGVNIQYF. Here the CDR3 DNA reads TGTGCCAGCAGCCAAGATCAGCTAGCGGGAGTGAACATTCAGTACTTC.

DNA for the CDR3: TGCGCCAGCAGTGAACAGGGAACTGGAAACACCATATATTTT. It encodes CASSEQGTGNTIYF. The chain combines TRBV10-2 with TRBJ1-3; TRBD1 is a possible D gene (6 bases). V was pared by 3 bases and J by 2 bases, with 8 bases between. The length of the CDR3 is 14 residues. The germline CDR1 and CDR2 sequences are WSHSY and SAAADI.

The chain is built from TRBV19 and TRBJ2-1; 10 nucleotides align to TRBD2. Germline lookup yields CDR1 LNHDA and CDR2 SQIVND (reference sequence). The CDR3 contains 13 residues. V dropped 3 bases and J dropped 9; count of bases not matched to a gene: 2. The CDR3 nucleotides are TGTGCCAGTAGTATTAGACTAGCGGGTGAGCAGTTCTTC. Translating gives CASSIRLAGEQFF.

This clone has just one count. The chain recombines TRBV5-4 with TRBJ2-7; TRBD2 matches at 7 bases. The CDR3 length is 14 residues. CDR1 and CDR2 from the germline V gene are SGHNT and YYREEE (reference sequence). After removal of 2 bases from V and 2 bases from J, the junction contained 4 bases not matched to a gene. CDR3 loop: CASSLGGRAYEQYF. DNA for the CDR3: TGTGCCAGCAGCTTAGGCGGGAGAGCCTACGAGCAGTACTTC.

In DNA form, the CDR3 reads TGTGCTAGTGGTTTGGACAGGGGGTCACGCACCGGGGAGCTGTTTTTT. Translation gives CASGLDRGSRTGELFF. The chain has TRBV12-5 and TRBJ2-2; the match to TRBD1 covers 8 bases. The CDR3 spans 16 residues. The germline V gene has CDR1 LGHNT and CDR2 FRNRAP. V lost 1 base and J lost 4; bases outside the gene matches: 5.

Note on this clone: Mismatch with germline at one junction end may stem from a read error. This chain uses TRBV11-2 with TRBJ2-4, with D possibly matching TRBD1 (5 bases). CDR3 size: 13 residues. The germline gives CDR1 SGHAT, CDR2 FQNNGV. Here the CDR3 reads CASSLEYPTVLSF. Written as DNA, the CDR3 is TGTGCCAGCAGCTTAGAATACCCGACAGTCCTATCCTTC. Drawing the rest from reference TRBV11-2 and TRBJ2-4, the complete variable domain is EAGVAQSPRYKIIEKRQSVAFWCNPISGHATLYWYQQILGQGPKLLIQFQNNGVVDDSQLPKDRFSAERLKGVDSTLKIQPAKLEDSAVYLCASSLEYPTVLSFGAGTRLSVL.

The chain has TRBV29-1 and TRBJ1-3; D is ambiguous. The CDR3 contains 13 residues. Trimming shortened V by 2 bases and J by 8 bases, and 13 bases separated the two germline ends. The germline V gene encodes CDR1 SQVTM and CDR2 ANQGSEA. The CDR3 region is CSVENTVRDTIYF. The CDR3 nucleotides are TGCAGCGTTGAAAATACGGTGCGGGACACCATATATTTT.

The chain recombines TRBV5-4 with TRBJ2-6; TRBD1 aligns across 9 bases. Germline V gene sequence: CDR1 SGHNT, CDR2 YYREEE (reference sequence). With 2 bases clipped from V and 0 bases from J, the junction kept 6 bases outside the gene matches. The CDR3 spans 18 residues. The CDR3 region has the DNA TGTGCCAGCAGCTTACCGGGACAGGGACGCTCTGGGGCCAACGTCCTGACTTTC. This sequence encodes CASSLPGQGRSGANVLTF.

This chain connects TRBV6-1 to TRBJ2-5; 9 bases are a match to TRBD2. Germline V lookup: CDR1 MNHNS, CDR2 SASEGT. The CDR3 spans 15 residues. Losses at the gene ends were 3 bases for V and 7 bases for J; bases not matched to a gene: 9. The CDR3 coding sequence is TGTGCCAGCAGTGATGCACTAGCGGGCGTAGGGACCCAGTACTTC. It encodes CASSDALAGVGTQYF.